This T cell receptor beta chain was profiled in a study of Ad26.COV2.S vaccination and SARS-CoV-2 variants. Study-wide background: Intramuscularly, Ad26.COV2.S was given either once or twice, 56 days apart.

Indicated treatment: around 19 received Ad26.COV2.S at low or high dose, single or two shots; 5 received placebo; per-sample allocation not given. Vaccine and placebo recipients were sampled on day 63 after the first injection. Study results and caveats: Reported findings describe substantial breadth in spike-specific CD8+ and CD4+ T cell responses following vaccination. The study found similar non-spike TCR breadth in vaccine and placebo recipients.

Note on this clone: The target antigen is unknown.

V was trimmed by 3 bases and J by 4 bases, leaving 12 bases between them. Germline CDR1 LGHNA, CDR2 YSLEER. The CDR3 runs 14 residues. Libraries were prepared by immunoSEQ multiplex PCR; TCRdb keeps only in-frame clonotypes and omits some of them. The table shows roughly 400,000 clones, with about 92% occurring only once. The input for sequencing was peripheral blood, taken in a trial of Ad26.COV2.S vaccine versus placebo. The V gene is TRBV4-3, the J gene TRBJ1-1; the D gene is possibly TRBD1 (5 bases). The TCR comes from a person aged 18-60 years who received the Ad26.COV2.S COVID-19 vaccine or a placebo. The CDR3 region is CASSQGGSSTEAFF. The CDR3 nucleotides read TGCGCCAGCAGCCAGGGGGGATCCAGCACTGAAGCTTTCTTT.